The 8 T cell receptor beta chains below come from one sample, sequenced in a study of T cells in Graves' hyperthyroidism and ophthalmopathy. The CDR3 regions of TCR beta were amplified from RNA transcripts. TCR CDR3 regions were first amplified by RT-PCR with HTBI primers. TCRdb redid the calling of the multiplex PCR reads with MiXCR, one entry per CDR3 protein. The sample records approximately 870,000 distinct CDR3 sequences, 38% being singletons. Sequencing was carried out using blood. These TCRs come from a man between 18 and 35 years old with Graves' hyperthyroidism.

V gene TRBV11-2 combines with J gene TRBJ1-5; D uncertain. Deletions cut 4 bases from V and 11 bases from J, with 12 bases between. The CDR3 is 12 amino acids. Germline CDR1 reads SGHAT; CDR2 reads FQNNGV. CDR3 DNA sequence: TGTGCCAGCAGCTCTTCCTCCTCAACCCAGCATTTT. It translates to CASSSSSSTQHF. The entire variable domain, with the rest obtained from reference TRBV11-2 and TRBJ1-5, is as follows: EAGVAQSPRYKIIEKRQSVAFWCNPISGHATLYWYQQILGQGPKLLIQFQNNGVVDDSQLPKDRFSAERLKGVDSTLKIQPAKLEDSAVYLCASSSSSSTQHFGDGTRLSIL.

This clonotype was detected many times. The V call is TRBV29-1, the J call TRBJ1-2; D perhaps matches TRBD1 (5 bases). Trimming took off 1 base at V and 7 bases at J, with 16 bases between the two ends. This CDR3 has 14 residues. Germline values: CDR1 SQVTM, CDR2 ANQGSEA. The CDR3 protein is CSVEGGQGFGGYTF. CDR3 in DNA: TGCAGCGTTGAAGGAGGGCAGGGTTTTGGTGGCTACACCTTC.

This clonotype has at least ten counts. The V gene is TRBV7-9, the J gene TRBJ2-5; D gene uncertain. Germline CDR1 reads SEHNR; CDR2 reads FQNEAQ (reference sequence). This CDR3 is 12 amino acids long. V lost 5 bases and J 9 bases, leaving 13 bases between the germline ends. CDR3 sequence: CASSPVGLPQYF. In DNA form, the CDR3 reads TGTGCCAGCAGCCCTGTGGGTCTTCCCCAGTACTTC.

The chain joins TRBV5-1 to TRBJ2-6; 7 nucleotides agree with TRBD2. J was trimmed by 3 bases and V by 2 bases; bases with no gene match: 5. This CDR3 comprises 16 residues. The germline V gene encodes CDR1 SGHRS and CDR2 YFSETQ. As DNA, the CDR3 is TGCGCCAGCAGCTTAGGCGGGGGTCTTGGGGCCAACGTCCTGACTTTC. Its protein is CASSLGGGLGANVLTF.

This sequence joins TRBV6-5 and TRBJ2-5; D may be TRBD1 or TRBD2 (5 bases each). The CDR3 totals 14 residues. Trimming stripped 0 bases from V and 5 bases from J, with 10 bases between. Germline CDR1 MNHEY, CDR2 SVGAGI. CDR3 amino acids: CASSYSTGPETQYF. CDR3 nucleotide sequence: TGTGCCAGCAGTTACTCGACGGGACCGGAGACCCAGTACTTC.

The V and J genes are TRBV20-1 and TRBJ1-1, with a possible D match to TRBD1 (6 bases). This CDR3 has 15 amino acids. Deletions cut 6 bases from V and 8 bases from J, with 25 bases between. Germline CDR1 DFQATT, CDR2 SNEGSKA (reference sequence). The CDR3 DNA sequence: TGCAGTGCCAGCAGCCCGGACAGCCGGCACTCAGAAGCTTTCTTT. Protein product: CSASSPDSRHSEAFF.

This clonotype has ten or more counts. The chain employs TRBV7-9 and TRBJ1-6; 7 bases match TRBD1. Germline V CDR1 and CDR2: SEHNR, FQNEAQ (reference sequence). Trimming cost V 6 bases and J 7 bases; bases outside gene matches: 6. CDR3 length: 14 residues. CDR3 region: CASRGTGVNSPLHF. Written as DNA, the CDR3 is TGTGCCAGCAGGGGAACAGGGGTAAATTCACCCCTCCACTTT.

This chain connects TRBV5-6 to TRBJ2-7; tentatively, D is TRBD1 or TRBD2 (5 bases each). CDR3 length: 14 amino acids. Germline V gives CDR1 SGHDT, CDR2 YYEEEE. V lost 6 bases and J lost 7, with 20 bases in between. Here the CDR3 reads CASTWGGPTGEQYF. The CDR3 nucleotides read TGTGCCAGCACCTGGGGCGGTCCGACGGGGGAGCAGTACTTC.